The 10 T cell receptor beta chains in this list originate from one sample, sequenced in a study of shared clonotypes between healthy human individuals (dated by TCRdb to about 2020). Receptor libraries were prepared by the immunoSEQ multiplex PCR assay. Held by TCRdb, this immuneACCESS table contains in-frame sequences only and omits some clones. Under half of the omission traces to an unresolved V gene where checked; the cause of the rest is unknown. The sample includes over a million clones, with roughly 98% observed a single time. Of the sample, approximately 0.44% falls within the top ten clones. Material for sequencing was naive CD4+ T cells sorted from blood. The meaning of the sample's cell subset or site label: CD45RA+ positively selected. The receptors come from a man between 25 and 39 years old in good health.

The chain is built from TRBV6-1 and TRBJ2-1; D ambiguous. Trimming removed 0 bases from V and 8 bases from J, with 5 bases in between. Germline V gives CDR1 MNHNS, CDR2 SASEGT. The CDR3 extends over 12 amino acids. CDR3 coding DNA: TGTGCCAGCAGTGAAGCGTCGTATGAGCAGTTCTTC. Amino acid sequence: CASSEASYEQFF.

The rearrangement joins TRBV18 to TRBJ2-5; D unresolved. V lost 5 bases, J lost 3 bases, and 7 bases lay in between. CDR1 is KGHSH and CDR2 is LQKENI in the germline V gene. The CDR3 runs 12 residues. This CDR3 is CASSLAEETQYF. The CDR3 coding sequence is TGTGCCAGCTCATTGGCGGAAGAGACCCAGTACTTC.

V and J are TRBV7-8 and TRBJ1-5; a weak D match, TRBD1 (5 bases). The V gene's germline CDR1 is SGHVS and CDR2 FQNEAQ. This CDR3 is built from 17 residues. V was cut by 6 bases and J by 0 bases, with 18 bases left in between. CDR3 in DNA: TGTGCCAGCAGATCCAGCGGTCGGGGGGATAGCAATCAGCCCCAGCATTTT. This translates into CASRSSGRGDSNQPQHF.

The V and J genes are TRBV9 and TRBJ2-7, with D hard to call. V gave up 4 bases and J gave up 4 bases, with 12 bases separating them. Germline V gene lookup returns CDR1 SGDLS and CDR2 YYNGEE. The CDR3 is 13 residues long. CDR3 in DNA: TGTGCCAGCAGCCCGACAATGGGTTACGAGCAGTACTTC. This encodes CASSPTMGYEQYF.

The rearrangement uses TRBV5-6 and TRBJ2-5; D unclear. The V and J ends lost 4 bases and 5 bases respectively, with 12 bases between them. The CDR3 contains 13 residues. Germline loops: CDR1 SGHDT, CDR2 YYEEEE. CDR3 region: CASSVRLGETQYF. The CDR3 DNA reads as TGTGCCAGCAGCGTTAGACTCGGGGAGACCCAGTACTTC.

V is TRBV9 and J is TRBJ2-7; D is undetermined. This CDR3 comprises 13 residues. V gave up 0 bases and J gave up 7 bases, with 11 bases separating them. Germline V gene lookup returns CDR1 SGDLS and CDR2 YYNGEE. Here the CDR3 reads CASSVDPTAEQYF. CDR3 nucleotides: TGTGCCAGCAGCGTAGACCCCACTGCGGAGCAGTACTTC.

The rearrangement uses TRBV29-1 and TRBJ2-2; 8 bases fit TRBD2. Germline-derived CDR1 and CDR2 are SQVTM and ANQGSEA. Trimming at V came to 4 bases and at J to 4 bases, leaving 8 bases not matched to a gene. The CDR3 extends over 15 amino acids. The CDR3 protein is CSVVRAGDATGELFF. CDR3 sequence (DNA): TGCAGCGTTGTAAGAGCGGGAGACGCCACCGGGGAGCTGTTTTTT.

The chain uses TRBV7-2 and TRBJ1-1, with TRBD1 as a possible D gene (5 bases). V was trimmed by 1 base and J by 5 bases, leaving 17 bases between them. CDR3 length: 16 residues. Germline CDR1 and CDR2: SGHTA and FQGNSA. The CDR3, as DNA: TGTGCCAGCAGCTTAGACAGGAGACAAGGGAGGACTGAAGCTTTCTTT. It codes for CASSLDRRQGRTEAFF.

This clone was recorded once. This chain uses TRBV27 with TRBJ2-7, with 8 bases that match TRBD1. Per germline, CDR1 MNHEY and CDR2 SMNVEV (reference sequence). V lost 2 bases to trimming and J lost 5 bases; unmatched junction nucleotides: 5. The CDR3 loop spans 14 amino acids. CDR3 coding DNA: TGTGCCAGCAGTTTACGGACAGGGACCCACGAGCAGTACTTC. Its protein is CASSLRTGTHEQYF.

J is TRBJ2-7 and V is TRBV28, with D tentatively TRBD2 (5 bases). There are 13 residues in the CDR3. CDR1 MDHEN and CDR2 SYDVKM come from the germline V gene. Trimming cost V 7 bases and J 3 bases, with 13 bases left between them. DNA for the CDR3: TGTGCCAGCACCCCCGCAGACTACTACGAGCAGTACTTC. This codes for CASTPADYYEQYF. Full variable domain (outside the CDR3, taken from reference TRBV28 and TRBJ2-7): DVKVTQSSRYLVKRTGEKVFLECVQDMDHENMFWYRQDPGLGLRLIYFSYDVKMKEKGDIPEGYSVSREKKERFSLILESASTNQTSMYLCASTPADYYEQYFGPGTRLTVT.